This T cell receptor (beta chain) was obtained from a study of cytomegalovirus exposure and HLA in healthy donors. General observations from the study: A few CMV-associated chains proved CMV antigen-specific in vitro.

PCR employed 60 Vbeta and 13 Jbeta primers. The authors' processing: The count from a later analysis was tens of millions of unique TCR beta chains, around 11 million of them shared. Sequencing was performed with immunoSEQ multiplex PCR; in TCRdb, only in-frame clones are kept and a portion is missing. From that table come the V and J calls and clone size; the DNA was used to work out D and trimming. The sample holds about 110,000 clones, around 82% seen once. A remark on this clone: Its target is not known.

CDR3 length: 14 amino acids. Trimming took 4 bases from V and 7 from J, leaving 13 bases between them. Germline lookup yields CDR1 MGHRA and CDR2 YSYEKL. This chain uses TRBV4-1 with TRBJ2-2, with D maybe TRBD2 (6 bases). The sequence derives from a man aged 50-59 years in good health and CMV-seronegative. Material for sequencing was PBMCs. The CDR3: CASSLGRDFGELFF. The CDR3 nucleotides read TGCGCCAGCAGCCTCGGACGGGACTTCGGGGAGCTGTTTTTT.